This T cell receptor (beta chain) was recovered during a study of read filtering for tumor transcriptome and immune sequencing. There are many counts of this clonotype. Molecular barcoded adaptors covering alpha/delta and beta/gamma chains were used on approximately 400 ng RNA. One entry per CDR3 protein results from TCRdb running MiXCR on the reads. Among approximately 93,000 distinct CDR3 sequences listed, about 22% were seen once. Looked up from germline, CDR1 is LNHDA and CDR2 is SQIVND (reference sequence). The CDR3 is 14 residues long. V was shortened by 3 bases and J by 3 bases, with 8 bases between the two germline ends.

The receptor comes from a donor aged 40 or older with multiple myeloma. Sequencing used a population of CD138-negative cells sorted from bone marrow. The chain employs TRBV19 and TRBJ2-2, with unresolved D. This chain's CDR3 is CASSIRVDTGELFF. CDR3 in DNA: TGTGCCAGTAGTATTCGGGTCGACACCGGGGAGCTGTTTTTT.